The sequence of this T cell receptor (beta chain) was determined in a study of cytomegalovirus exposure and HLA in healthy donors (dated by TCRdb to 2016 to 2017). Regarding the complete study: An earlier analysis of approximately 640 of the donors reported about 250 Gb of sequence data and 120 million or so unique TCR beta sequences from about 200 million T cells. An early release covering about 600 HLA-typed donors comprised approximately 300 gigabases of sequencing data and around 85 million unique TCR sequences. Of the 300 to 500 genotyped donors, roughly 80% were placed in the genetic ancestry cluster associated with self-reported Caucasian donors. The study was designed to test whether signatures of past pathogen exposure could be identified by cataloging public T cell receptors. The study used immunosequencing to profile the T cell repertoires of 666 subjects and linked those repertoires to cytomegalovirus serostatus. Besides the first cohort of approximately 670 subjects, a separate validation cohort made up of over a hundred different subjects was used. To predict cytomegalovirus infection status, the study brought together high-throughput TCR immunosequencing, statistical association of individual TCRs with disease status, and machine learning. A later analysis re-analyzed previously published TCR beta repertoires from 600 to 850 donors and added high-resolution HLA genotyping to study TCR occurrence patterns. Rather than using new phenotypic data, the later analysis identified candidate immune exposures from TCR beta sequences and from how often those sequences occurred across donors. An earlier analysis of approximately 580 of the donors used high-throughput TCR beta sequencing to judge whether each TCR beta V gene segment behaved as functional or pseudogenic. Donor age, sex, ethnicity and CMV serostatus were compiled alongside the repertoire data. A later genetic analysis took genome-wide SNP genotypes for about three fifths of the 666 donors and used that subset as a discovery cohort. All discovery cohort repertoires had been generated on a single sequencing platform. HLA typing included class I and class II loci at four-digit resolution. The number of donors typed differed by locus, with about 629-630 for A, B, C, DRB1 and DQB1, around 520 for DQA1, about 610 for DPA1, and 400 to 490 for DPB1. Several DR-DQ haplotypes were handled as single units for association and clustering, since linkage in the cohort was strong. Among about 400 genotyped donors of the cohort, an average of around 250,000 unique TCR beta nucleotide sequences was sequenced per donor, of which roughly 18% were non-productive. Overall study results and their limits: According to a later analysis, TCR association rates differed among HLA loci, with DRB1 alleles showing the most associated TCRs and HLA-C alleles showing the fewest. The authors suggested that the approach could potentially be extended to other disease states and immunological phenotypes. A later genetic analysis associated a missense DCLRE1C variant with V-gene and J-gene trimming of TCR beta chains, and an independent cohort replicated the association. The classifier was reported to diagnose cytomegalovirus status with high specificity and sensitivity in both the original and validation cohorts. According to a later genetic analysis, donors in an Asian-associated ancestry cluster had fewer N-insertions in productive TCRs than the roughly 660-donor mean. Because HLA typing was missing for some donors at each locus, association tests included only the typed subset. According to a later analysis, most CMV-associated TCR beta chains appeared to be HLA-restricted, and the HLA associations seemed to be driven largely by CMV exposure. CMV serostatus was the only immune exposure information available for the cohort. The study listed around 160 TCR beta chains as associated with cytomegalovirus. An earlier analysis of around 600 of the donors showed that most TCR beta V segments appeared in productive rearrangements either about 90% or about 30% of the time, which broadly matched IMGT annotations. In a later analysis, HLA-associated TCR beta chains showed more clonal expansion and lower generation probabilities than non-associated chains that were equally common. According to a later analysis, parvovirus B19, influenza, CMV and Epstein-Barr virus appeared linked to several top co-occurrence clusters. Most TCR sequences were seen in very few donors, while some public TCRs were found in many individuals. Only TCR beta chains were sequenced in this cohort, and the absence of alpha or paired-chain data limited detectable features. A cluster of highly shared sequence variants was judged likely to represent a technical artifact of the sequencing pipeline. The earlier analysis of 587 of the donors excluded some 15 rarely observed V segments, including chromosome 9 orphons, because counts were too low. Linkage disequilibrium might explain the correlated functional status among segregating V segments, but an unknown experimental factor could not be excluded. Three of the identified cytomegalovirus-associated TCR beta chains were confirmed in vitro to be specific for cytomegalovirus antigens. Assigning TCR associations to individual alleles was difficult when HLA alleles, especially DR and DQ, strongly co-occurred. A later analysis associated some 17,000 TCR beta sequences with specific HLA alleles at a false discovery rate of 0.05. Presence/absence analyses assumed roughly uniform sequencing depth across donors, an assumption that may not hold. A further reported finding was that TCR beta sequences accurately predicted the HLA-A and HLA-B alleles for most subjects in the first cohort.

As concerns this clone: What this receptor recognizes is not known. Base quality data are lacking; no much larger clone is found one base away.

Receptor amplification or capture employed the immunoSEQ multiplex PCR assay. A mixture of 60 forward primers for TCR Vbeta segments and 13 reverse primers for TCR Jbeta segments was used in the multiplex PCR. A multiplex PCR assay on genomic DNA amplified the CDR3 region of rearranged TCR beta genes. The Illumina HiSeq System was used to sequence the amplified TCR beta libraries as 87-base-pair reads. The authors' pipeline ran thus. Across the 700 or so repertoires, a later analysis counted about 81 million unique TCR beta chains, some 11 million of which were shared by at least two donors. Raw reads were error-corrected and collapsed into unique sequences by a nearest-neighbor algorithm in which closely related sequences were merged to remove PCR and sequencing errors. V, D and J gene segments were assigned by aligning CDR3 sequences to IMGT reference sequences. For a sequence to be retained, at least a six-nucleotide match to both a V gene segment and a J gene segment was required. A rearrangement counted as productive if the CDR3 had no stop codons and remained in frame with V and J, and every other rearrangement counted as non-productive. Following IMGT convention, CDR3 was defined as the stretch from the second conserved V-encoded cysteine up to the conserved J-encoded phenylalanine. In an earlier analysis of around 540 of the donors, sequences lacking an unambiguous match to a single V gene segment were excluded. In an earlier analysis of 587 of the donors, V segments were called functional above 56.7% productive rearrangements and were called segregating when the between-donor standard deviation exceeded 5%. A statistical classification framework was built to diagnose cytomegalovirus status from the catalog of TCR beta chain sequences. A later analysis assigned V and J genes by comparing TCR nucleotide sequences with IMGT/GENE-DB human TR gene sequences. A later analysis assigned CDR3 sequences and most-parsimonious VDJ recombination scenarios with the TCRdist pipeline. In a later analysis, each TCR beta chain was defined by its CDR3 amino acid sequence together with its V-gene family, and reads without a unique V-gene family were excluded. A later analysis removed roughly 590 highly shared, low-generation-probability nucleotide sequences to deal with suspected cross-contamination and a sequencing artifact. A later analysis calculated a clonal expansion index for each public chain from normalized within-repertoire ranks of inferred template counts. In a later analysis, generation probabilities were computed with a VDJ recombination model fitted to out-of-frame rearrangements, and the resulting probabilities were checked against IGoR. A later analysis scored TCR-TCR, TCR-HLA and TCR-CMV co-occurrence with hypergeometric tests, applying a repertoire-size bias correction to TCR pairs. A later analysis estimated false discovery rates by permuting HLA or CMV assignments 20 times. In a later analysis, co-occurring TCRs were grouped using DBSCAN, and TCRdist sequence similarity was added for clustering within HLA-allele-positive subsets. For co-occurrence clustering, repertoires with fewer than 30,000 or more than 120,000 public chains were excluded, along with four to six repertoires with anomalous nucleotide sharing. TCRdb re-hosts the immuneACCESS table, in-frame sequences only. Its copies lack some clones; in the studies checked, an unresolved V gene accounts for under half of them, and the cause for the rest is not known. V and J calls plus clone size are reproduced from that table; the DNA served to infer D and trimming. The sample table shows some 120,000 clones, and around 77% are seen once. The ten largest clones add up to 3.5% to 4% of the sample.

The cohort comprised some 680 healthy bone marrow donors. At the time of sampling, all cohort members were nominally healthy, though unrecorded immune exposures were likely present. Of the roughly 700 cohort members, around 290 had a positive CMV serostatus and just over 350 had a negative one, while no CMV serostatus was recorded for the donor. Each donor provided a peripheral blood sample, and peripheral blood mononuclear cells were used for TCR beta sequencing. Genomic DNA was extracted from the blood cell samples with the Qiagen DNeasy Blood Extraction Kit. The sequence came from a human donor in good health. The sample comprised PBMCs.

The DNA reads TGTGCCAGTAGTATAGGCAGCGGACTCTATGGCTACACCTTC. Translated, this gives CASSIGSGLYGYTF. This receptor chain uses TRBV19 and TRBJ1-2, with the D gene not clear enough to name. Counted from cysteine to phenylalanine, this CDR3 has 14 amino acids. The read is trimmed to its CDR3 DNA, 42 bases read in frame from base 1. For CDR1 and CDR2, the germline V gene (reference sequence) lists LNHDA and SQIVND. Deletion took 1 base off V and 4 bases off J, with a span of 10 bases between the germline ends.